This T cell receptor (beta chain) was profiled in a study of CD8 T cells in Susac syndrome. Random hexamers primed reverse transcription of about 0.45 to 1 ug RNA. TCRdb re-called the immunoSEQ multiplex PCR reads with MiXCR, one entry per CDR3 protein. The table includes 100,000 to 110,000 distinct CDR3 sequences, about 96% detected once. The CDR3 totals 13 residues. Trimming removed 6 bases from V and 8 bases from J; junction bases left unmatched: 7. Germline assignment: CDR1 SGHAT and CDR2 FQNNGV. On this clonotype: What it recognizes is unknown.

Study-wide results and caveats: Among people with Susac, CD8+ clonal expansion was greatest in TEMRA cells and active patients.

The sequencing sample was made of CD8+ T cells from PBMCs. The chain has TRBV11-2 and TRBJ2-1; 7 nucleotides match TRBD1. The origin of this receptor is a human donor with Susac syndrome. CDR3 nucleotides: TGTGCCAGCAGACTAACAGGGGCCGATGAGCAGTTCTTC. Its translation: CASRLTGADEQFF.